These 3 T cell receptor beta chains came from one sample sequenced in a study of lymphopenia after photon versus proton radiotherapy. The assay was immunoSEQ multiplex PCR, and TCRdb's table has in-frame clones only and misses some. This table holds around 150,000 clones, more than 85% found once. This material consisted of peripheral blood, taken from a patient treated with photon-based radiotherapy. These receptors were taken from a man in his fifties or sixties with gastric cancer.

This clone has a count of ten or more. The chain employs TRBV7-2 and TRBJ2-7; TRBD2 aligns across 7 bases. Germline CDR1 and CDR2: SGHTA and FQGNSA. CDR3 size: 13 residues. J gave up 6 bases and V 0 bases, and 2 bases lay outside the gene matches. CDR3 loop: CASSLAGGREQYF. The CDR3 DNA sequence: TGTGCCAGCAGCTTAGCGGGAGGGCGCGAGCAGTACTTC.

V is TRBV9 and J is TRBJ2-1; 7 nucleotides align to TRBD2. The CDR3 covers 16 residues. Germline-derived CDR1 and CDR2 are SGDLS and YYNGEE. The junction had 4 bases not matched to a gene; V was cut back by 1 base and J by 0 bases. DNA of the CDR3: TGTGCCAGCAGCGTATCGGCGGGGGACTCCTACAATGAGCAGTTCTTC. This encodes CASSVSAGDSYNEQFF.

J is TRBJ1-4 and V is TRBV30; 9 bases are a match to TRBD1. There are 13 residues in the CDR3. Germline CDR1 is GTSNPN and CDR2 is SVGIG (reference sequence). Losses at the gene ends were 4 bases for V and 8 bases for J; bases not matched to a gene: 5. Here the CDR3 reads CAWNRGLGEKLFF. Written as DNA, the CDR3 is TGTGCCTGGAACAGGGGGCTGGGGGAAAAACTGTTTTTT.